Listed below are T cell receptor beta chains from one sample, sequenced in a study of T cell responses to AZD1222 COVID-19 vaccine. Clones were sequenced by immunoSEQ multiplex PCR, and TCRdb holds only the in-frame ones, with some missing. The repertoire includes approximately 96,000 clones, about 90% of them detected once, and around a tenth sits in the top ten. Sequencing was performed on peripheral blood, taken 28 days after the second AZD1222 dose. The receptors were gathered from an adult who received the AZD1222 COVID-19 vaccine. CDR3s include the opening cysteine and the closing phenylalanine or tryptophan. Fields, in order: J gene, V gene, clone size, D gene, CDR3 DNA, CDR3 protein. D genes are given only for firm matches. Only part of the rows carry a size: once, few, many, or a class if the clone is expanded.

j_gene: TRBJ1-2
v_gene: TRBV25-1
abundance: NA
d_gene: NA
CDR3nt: TGTGCCAGCAGTGATCCCGCCGGGAAAAACTATGGCTACACCTTC
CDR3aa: CASSDPAGKNYGYTF

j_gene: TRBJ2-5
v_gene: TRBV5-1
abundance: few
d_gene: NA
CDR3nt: TGCGCCAGCAGCTTGCAGGGGAGCCAAGAGACCCAGTACTTC
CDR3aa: CASSLQGSQETQYF

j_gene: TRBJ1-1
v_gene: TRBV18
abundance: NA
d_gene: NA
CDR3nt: TGTGCCAGCTCACCCGCGGGACATATGAACACTGAAGCTTTCTTT
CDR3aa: CASSPAGHMNTEAFF

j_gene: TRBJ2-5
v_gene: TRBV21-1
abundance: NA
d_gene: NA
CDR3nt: TGTGCCAGCAGCAAAGTTTCTAGCGGCCCTCAAGAGACCCAGTACTTC
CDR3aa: CASSKVSSGPQETQYF

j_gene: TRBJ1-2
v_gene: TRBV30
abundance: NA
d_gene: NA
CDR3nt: TGTGCCTGGAGTGTACCAGGGTCAAACTATGGCTACACCTTC
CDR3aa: CAWSVPGSNYGYTF

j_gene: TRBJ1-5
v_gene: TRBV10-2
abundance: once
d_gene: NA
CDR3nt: TGCGCCAGCAGTCCGACAGTCGGGTATCAGCCCCAGCATTTT
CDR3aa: CASSPTVGYQPQHF

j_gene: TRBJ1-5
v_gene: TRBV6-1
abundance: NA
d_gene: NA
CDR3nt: TGTGCCAGCAGTGAAAGGGTTCAGCCCCAGCATTTT
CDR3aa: CASSERVQPQHF

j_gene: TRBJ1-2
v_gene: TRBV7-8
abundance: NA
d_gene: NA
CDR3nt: TGTGCCAGCAGCCGTGGGGCGCGGACGACTAACTATGGCTACACCTTC
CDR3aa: CASSRGARTTNYGYTF

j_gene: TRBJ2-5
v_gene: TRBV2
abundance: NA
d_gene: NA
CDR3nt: TGTGCCAGCAACTCTTACAGGGAAGAGACCCAGTACTTC
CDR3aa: CASNSYREETQYF

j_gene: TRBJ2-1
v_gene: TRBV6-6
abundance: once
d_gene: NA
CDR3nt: TGTGCCAGCAGTTATAGGGAGCGCTCCTACAATGAGCAGTTCTTC
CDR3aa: CASSYRERSYNEQFF

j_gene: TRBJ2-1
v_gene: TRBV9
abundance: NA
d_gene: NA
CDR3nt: TGTGCCAGCAGCCGAATCTCCAATGAGCAGTTCTTC
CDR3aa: CASSRISNEQFF

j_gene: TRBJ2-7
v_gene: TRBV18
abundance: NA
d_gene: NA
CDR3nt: TGTGCCAGCTCACCCGACGGACCCGGGGGCGGCTACGAGCAGTACTTC
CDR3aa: CASSPDGPGGGYEQYF

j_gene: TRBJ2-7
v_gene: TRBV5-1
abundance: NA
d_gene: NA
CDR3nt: TGCGCCAGCAGCTTGGCCAGCAACTCCTACGAGCAGTACTTC
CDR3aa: CASSLASNSYEQYF

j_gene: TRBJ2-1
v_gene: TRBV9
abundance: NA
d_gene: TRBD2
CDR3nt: TGTGCCAGCAGCGTAGCTTCGGGACTAGCGGTAAGGGGGTCCAATGAGCAGTTCTTC
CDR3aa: CASSVASGLAVRGSNEQFF

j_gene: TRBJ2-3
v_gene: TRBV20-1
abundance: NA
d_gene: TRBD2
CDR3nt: TGCAGTGCTAGTTCCCCGGGACTAGCGGGTAGTAGCACAGATACGCAGTATTTT
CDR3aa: CSASSPGLAGSSTDTQYF

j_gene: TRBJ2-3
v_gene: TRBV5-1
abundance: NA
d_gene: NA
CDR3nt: TGCGCCAGCAGCTCTGGGGGAGGGGGTTCGGATACGCAGTATTTT
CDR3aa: CASSSGGGGSDTQYF

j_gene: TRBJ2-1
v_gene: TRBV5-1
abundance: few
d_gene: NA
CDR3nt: TGCGCCAGCAGCTCCAACCCCGGAAGAGTCTACAATGAGCAGTTCTTC
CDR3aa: CASSSNPGRVYNEQFF

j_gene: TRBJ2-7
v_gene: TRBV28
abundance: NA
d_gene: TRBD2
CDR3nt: TGTGCCAGCAGTTTCGTGGCGGGAGGGCTGTACGAGCAGTACTTC
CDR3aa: CASSFVAGGLYEQYF

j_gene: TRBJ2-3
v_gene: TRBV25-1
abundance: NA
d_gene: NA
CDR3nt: TGTGCCAGCAGTGCCCACTTGACAGATACGCAGTATTTT
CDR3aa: CASSAHLTDTQYF

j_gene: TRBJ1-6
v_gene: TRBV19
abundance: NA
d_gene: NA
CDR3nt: TGTGCCAGTAGTAAAAGCAGGTACTCCTATAATTCACCCCTCCACTTT
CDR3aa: CASSKSRYSYNSPLHF

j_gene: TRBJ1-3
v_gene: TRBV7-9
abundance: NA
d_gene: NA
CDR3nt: TGTGCCAGCAGTCCAGTAACTGTCTCTGGAAACACCATATATTTT
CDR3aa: CASSPVTVSGNTIYF

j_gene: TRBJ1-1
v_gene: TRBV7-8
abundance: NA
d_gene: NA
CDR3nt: TGTGCCAGCAGCTTATTCGGTAGCACTGAAGCTTTCTTT
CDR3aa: CASSLFGSTEAFF

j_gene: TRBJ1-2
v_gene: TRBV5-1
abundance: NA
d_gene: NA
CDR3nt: TGCGCCAGCAGCCCCACGTCCGGAAACTATGGCTACACCTTC
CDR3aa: CASSPTSGNYGYTF

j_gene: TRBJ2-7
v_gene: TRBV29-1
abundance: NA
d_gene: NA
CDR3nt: TGCAGCGTTGAAGAAGGTCAGGGCCCCGAGCAGTACTTC
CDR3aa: CSVEEGQGPEQYF

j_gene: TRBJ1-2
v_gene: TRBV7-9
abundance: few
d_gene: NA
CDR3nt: TGTGCCAGCAGCTTAGCGTATGGGAGAGGGGGCTACACCTTC
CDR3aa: CASSLAYGRGGYTF

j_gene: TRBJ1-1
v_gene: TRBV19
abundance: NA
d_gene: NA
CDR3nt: TGTGCCAGTACCCAAGGGGGGCGGGACACTGAAGCTTTCTTT
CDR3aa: CASTQGGRDTEAFF

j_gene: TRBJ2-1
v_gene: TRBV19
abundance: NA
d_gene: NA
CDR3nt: TGTGCCAGTACCCTCCATGGGGGTAGCTCCTACAATGAGCAGTTCTTC
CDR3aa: CASTLHGGSSYNEQFF

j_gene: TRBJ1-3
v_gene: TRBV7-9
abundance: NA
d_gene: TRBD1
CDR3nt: TGTGCCAGCAGCTCACCCCTTGGGACAGGGTCCTCTGGAAACACCATATATTTT
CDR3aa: CASSSPLGTGSSGNTIYF

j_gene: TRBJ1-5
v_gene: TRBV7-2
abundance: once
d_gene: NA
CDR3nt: TGTGCCAGCAGCTTATACGGTAGCAATCAGCCCCAGCATTTT
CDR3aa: CASSLYGSNQPQHF

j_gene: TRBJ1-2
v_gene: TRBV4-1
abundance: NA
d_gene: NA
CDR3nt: TGCGCCAGCAGCCAAGTGGGGGAAGGAAAGGGCTACACCTTC
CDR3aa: CASSQVGEGKGYTF

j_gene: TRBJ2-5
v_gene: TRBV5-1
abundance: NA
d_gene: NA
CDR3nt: TGCGCCAGCAGCTTGGGGCCGGAGACCCAGTACTTC
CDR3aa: CASSLGPETQYF

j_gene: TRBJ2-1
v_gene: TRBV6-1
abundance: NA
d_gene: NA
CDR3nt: TGTGCCAGCAGTGAAGGATGGAAAGGGTACAATGAGCAGTTCTTC
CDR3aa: CASSEGWKGYNEQFF

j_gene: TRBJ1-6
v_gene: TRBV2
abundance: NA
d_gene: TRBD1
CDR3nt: TGTGCCAGCAGTGTAATCTGGACAGGGGGTTCTTCACCCCTCCACTTT
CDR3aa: CASSVIWTGGSSPLHF